The rows below give T cell receptor beta chains drawn from one sample of a study of T-cell reconstitution after alpha-beta-depleted transplantation in children. Using its own MiXCR run on the PCR reads, TCRdb lists one record per CDR3 protein. The sample has fewer than 700,000 distinct CDR3 sequences; 23% are singletons. Sequences were derived from PBMCs, mostly from graft donor cells, sampled 360 days after TCRalphabeta/CD19-depleted stem cell transplant. Receptors originate from a boy younger than two who had a stem cell transplant for acute myeloid leukemia, so the T cells may come from the graft donor. CDR3s leave out the opening cysteine and the closing phenylalanine or tryptophan. Fields, in order: J gene, D gene, V gene, clone size, CDR3 protein. D genes are given only for firm matches. Not every row has a clone size; where given, it reads once, few, many or a size class.

TRBJ2-1	TRBD2	TRBV5-6	few	ASSLVGTTNNEQF
TRBJ1-2	-	TRBV10-3	-	AISDHGLTANYGYT
TRBJ2-1	-	TRBV20-1	-	SASTPQAARGQF
TRBJ2-2	TRBD1	TRBV4-2	few	ASSQAPDRPTGELF
TRBJ1-6	TRBD1	TRBV20-1	-	SATPRETGTHFNSPLH
TRBJ2-2	-	TRBV6-1	-	ASRPQSNTGELF
TRBJ2-7	TRBD2	TRBV6-5	many	ASSYSFRGGSYEQY
TRBJ1-3	-	TRBV7-2	-	ASSLGSLNGNTIY
TRBJ2-5	-	TRBV6-1	-	ASSDRADVQETQY
TRBJ2-3	-	TRBV7-3	few	ASSPEMGGGPDTQY
TRBJ2-1	-	TRBV7-9	many	ASSRKSGNEQF
TRBJ2-5	-	TRBV5-1	-	ASSNRGALPETQY
TRBJ2-3	-	TRBV7-9	many	ASSLVGTSTDTQY
TRBJ2-2	TRBD2	TRBV10-2	-	ASRGLAGGPNTGELF
TRBJ1-4	-	TRBV20-1	many	SARDVATNEKLF
TRBJ1-1	TRBD1	TRBV20-1	few	SARGGDREKVTEAF
TRBJ2-2	-	TRBV4-3	-	ASSQAVRDTGELF
TRBJ2-5	-	TRBV7-6	-	ASSSDLGLGRGETQY
TRBJ1-1	TRBD1	TRBV5-6	few	ASSLGARDRFRPSNTEAF
TRBJ2-1	-	TRBV20-1	many	SAPSELIYNEQF
TRBJ2-5	-	TRBV18	-	ASSPNSSQETQY
TRBJ1-2	-	TRBV7-9	few	ASSLALGLTFNYGYT
TRBJ2-7	-	TRBV7-2	many	ASSFDGGPSYEQY
TRBJ1-1	-	TRBV25-1	-	ASSEYSGRVSEAF
TRBJ1-3	-	TRBV12-3/TRBV12-4	-	ARPPGVGNTIY
TRBJ2-2	-	TRBV29-1	many	SVGSDRWSGELF
TRBJ2-5	TRBD2	TRBV12-3/TRBV12-4	many	ASSLWGPSGVGETQY
TRBJ1-4	-	TRBV6-5	many	ASRPPTNPEKLF
TRBJ2-3	-	TRBV6-5	-	ASSSYREADLRDTQY
TRBJ2-3	-	TRBV20-1	few	SGGQRDYTDTQY
TRBJ2-2	TRBD2	TRBV20-1	-	SASSASGGLDTGELF
TRBJ2-1	-	TRBV5-6	many	ASMTGTASYNEQF
TRBJ2-5	-	TRBV12-3/TRBV12-4	-	ASSLTSQQETQY
TRBJ2-2	-	TRBV15	few	ATSRESPGQLNTGELF
TRBJ2-3	-	TRBV25-1	-	ASSGRGSAY
TRBJ2-5	-	TRBV7-2	-	ASSIAYQETQY
TRBJ2-3	TRBD1	TRBV11-1	many	ASSLLGQGQGASDTQY
TRBJ2-3	TRBD2	TRBV4-3	-	ASSQLLGPASGDSTDTQY
TRBJ2-1	-	TRBV19	-	ASSIDGRVNEQF
TRBJ1-1	-	TRBV7-2	-	ASSFAPEGGAF
TRBJ2-6	-	TRBV5-5	many	ASSLLSSGANVLT
TRBJ2-3	-	TRBV6-5	-	ASSYSPDPSTDTQY
TRBJ2-2	TRBD2	TRBV6-5	-	ASSSTSGGYTGELF
TRBJ2-1	TRBD1	TRBV20-1	-	SATPTRDRGYNEQF
TRBJ1-3	-	TRBV5-1	few	ASRRTEGNTIY
TRBJ2-1	-	TRBV3-1	-	ASSPSGTPYNEQF
TRBJ2-1	-	TRBV6-1	-	ASSPNGGPYNEQF
TRBJ1-1	-	TRBV15	-	ATSRAGGHTEAF